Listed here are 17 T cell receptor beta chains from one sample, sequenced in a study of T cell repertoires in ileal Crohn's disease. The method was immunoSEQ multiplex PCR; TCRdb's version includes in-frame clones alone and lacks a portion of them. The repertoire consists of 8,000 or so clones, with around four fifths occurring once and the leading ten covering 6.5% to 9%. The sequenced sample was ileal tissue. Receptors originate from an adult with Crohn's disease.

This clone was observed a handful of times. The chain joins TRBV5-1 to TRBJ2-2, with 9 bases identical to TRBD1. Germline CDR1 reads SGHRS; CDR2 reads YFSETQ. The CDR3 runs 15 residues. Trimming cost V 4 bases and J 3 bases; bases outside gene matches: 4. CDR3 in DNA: TGCGCCAGCAGCCCTGACAGGGGGTACACCGGGGAGCTGTTTTTT. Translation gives CASSPDRGYTGELFF.

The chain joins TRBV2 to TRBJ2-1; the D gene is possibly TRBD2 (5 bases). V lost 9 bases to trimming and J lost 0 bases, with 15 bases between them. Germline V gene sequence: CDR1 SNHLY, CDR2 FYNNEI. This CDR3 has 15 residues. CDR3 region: CASTRGLSSYNEQFF. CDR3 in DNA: TGTGCCAGTACGCGAGGACTGAGCTCCTACAATGAGCAGTTCTTC.

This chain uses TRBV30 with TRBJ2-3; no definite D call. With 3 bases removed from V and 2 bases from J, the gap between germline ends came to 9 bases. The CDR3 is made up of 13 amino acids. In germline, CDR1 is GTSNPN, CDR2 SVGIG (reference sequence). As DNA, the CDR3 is TGTGCCTGGAGCCTGATACTCACAGATACGCAGTATTTT. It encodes CAWSLILTDTQYF.

Here the CDR3 DNA reads TGCGCCAGCAGCACCGGGGGGGGTACAGATACGCAGTATTTT. Its protein is CASSTGGGTDTQYF. The V gene is TRBV5-1, the J gene TRBJ2-3; 8 bases align to TRBD2. CDR3 size: 14 residues. The germline V gene encodes CDR1 SGHRS and CDR2 YFSETQ. V shed 4 bases, J shed 3 bases, and the junction held 4 bases outside the gene matches.

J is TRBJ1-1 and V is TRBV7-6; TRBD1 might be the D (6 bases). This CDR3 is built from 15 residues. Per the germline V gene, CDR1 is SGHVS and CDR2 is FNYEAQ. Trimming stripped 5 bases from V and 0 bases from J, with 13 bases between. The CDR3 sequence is CASSLQGQMNTEAFF. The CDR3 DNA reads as TGTGCCAGCAGCCTCCAAGGACAGATGAACACTGAAGCTTTCTTT.

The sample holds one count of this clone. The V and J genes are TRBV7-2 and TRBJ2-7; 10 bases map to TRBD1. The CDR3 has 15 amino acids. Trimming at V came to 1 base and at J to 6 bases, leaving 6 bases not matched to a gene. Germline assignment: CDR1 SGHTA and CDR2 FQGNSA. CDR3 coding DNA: TGTGCCAGCAGCTTAGGCGGGACAGGGGTTGGCGAGCAGTACTTC. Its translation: CASSLGGTGVGEQYF.

CDR3 in amino acids: CSARGGDGYTF. The CDR3 bases are TGCAGTGCTAGAGGGGGCGATGGCTACACCTTC. The chain links TRBV20-1 to TRBJ1-2, with D possibly matching TRBD1 (5 bases). Looked up from germline, CDR1 is DFQATT and CDR2 is SNEGSKA (reference sequence). This CDR3 comprises 11 residues. V lost 1 base, J lost 6 bases, and 6 bases lay in between.

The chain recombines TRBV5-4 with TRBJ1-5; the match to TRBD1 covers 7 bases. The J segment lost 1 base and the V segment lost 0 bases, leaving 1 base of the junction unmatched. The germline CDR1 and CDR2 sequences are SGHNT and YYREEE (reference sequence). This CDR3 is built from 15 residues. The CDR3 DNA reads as TGTGCCAGCAGCTTGGGGACAGGCAGCAATCAGCCCCAGCATTTT. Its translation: CASSLGTGSNQPQHF.

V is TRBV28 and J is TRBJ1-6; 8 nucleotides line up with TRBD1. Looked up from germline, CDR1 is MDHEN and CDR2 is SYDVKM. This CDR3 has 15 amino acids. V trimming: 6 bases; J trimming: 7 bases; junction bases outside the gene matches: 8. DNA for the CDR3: TGTGCCAGCAGCATGCGGGACAGGCAAAATTCACCCCTCCACTTT. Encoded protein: CASSMRDRQNSPLHF.

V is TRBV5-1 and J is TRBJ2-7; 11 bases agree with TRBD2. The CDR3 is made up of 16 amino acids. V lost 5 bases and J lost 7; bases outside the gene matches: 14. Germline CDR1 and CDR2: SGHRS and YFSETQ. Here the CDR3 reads CASSLVIAGGPGEQYF. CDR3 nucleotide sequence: TGCGCCAGCAGTCTGGTGATAGCGGGGGGGCCGGGAGAGCAGTACTTC.

The CDR3 bases are TGTGCCAGCAGCCCCCAAGGGGGCAGGGTAAACTATGGCTACACCTTC. This codes for CASSPQGGRVNYGYTF. The chain links TRBV7-9 to TRBJ1-2; the match to TRBD1 covers 7 bases. Germline V gene lookup returns CDR1 SEHNR and CDR2 FQNEAQ (reference sequence). Trimming at V came to 5 bases and at J to 2 bases, leaving 11 bases not matched to a gene. The CDR3 runs to 16 residues.

CDR3 DNA: TGTGCCAGCAGCCGGAGGGAGGGAATTGGAAACACCATATATTTT. Protein: CASSRREGIGNTIYF. The V and J genes are TRBV5-4 and TRBJ1-3; D call uncertain. This CDR3 has 15 residues. Germline assignment: CDR1 SGHNT and CDR2 YYREEE (reference sequence). Trimming cost V 4 bases and J 3 bases, with 14 bases left between them.

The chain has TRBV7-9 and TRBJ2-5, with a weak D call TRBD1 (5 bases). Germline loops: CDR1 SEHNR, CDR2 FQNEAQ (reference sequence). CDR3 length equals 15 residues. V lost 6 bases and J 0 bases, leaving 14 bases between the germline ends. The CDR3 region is CASSSNRLYQETQYF. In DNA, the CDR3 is TGTGCCAGCAGTTCAAACAGGCTGTACCAAGAGACCCAGTACTTC.

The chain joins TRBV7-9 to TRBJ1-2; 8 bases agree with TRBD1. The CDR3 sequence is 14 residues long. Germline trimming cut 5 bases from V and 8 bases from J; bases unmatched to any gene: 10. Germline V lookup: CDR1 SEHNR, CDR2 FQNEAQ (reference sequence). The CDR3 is CASSPTTGVWGYTF. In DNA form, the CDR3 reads TGTGCCAGCAGCCCTACGACAGGGGTATGGGGCTACACCTTC.

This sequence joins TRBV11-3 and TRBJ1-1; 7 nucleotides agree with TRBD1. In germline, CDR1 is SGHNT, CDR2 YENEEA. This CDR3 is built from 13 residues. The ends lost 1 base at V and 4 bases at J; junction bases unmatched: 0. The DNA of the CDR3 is TGTGCCAGCAGCTTAGGACAGGGCACTGAAGCTTTCTTT. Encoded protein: CASSLGQGTEAFF.

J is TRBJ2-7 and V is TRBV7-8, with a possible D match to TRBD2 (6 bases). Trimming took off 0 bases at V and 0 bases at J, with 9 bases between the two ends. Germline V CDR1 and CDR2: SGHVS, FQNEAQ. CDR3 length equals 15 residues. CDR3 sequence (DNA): TGTGCCAGCAGCTTAGCGGACGGGAGCTCCTACGAGCAGTACTTC. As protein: CASSLADGSSYEQYF.

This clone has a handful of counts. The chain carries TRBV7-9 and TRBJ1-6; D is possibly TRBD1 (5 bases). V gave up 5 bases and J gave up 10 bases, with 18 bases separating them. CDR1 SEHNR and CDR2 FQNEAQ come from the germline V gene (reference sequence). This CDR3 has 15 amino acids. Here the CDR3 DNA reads TGTGCCAGCAGCATAGGGGAGACCAAGGACTCACCCCTCCACTTT. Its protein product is CASSIGETKDSPLHF.